This TCR beta chain is from a study of OX40 agonist ivuxolimab in advanced cancers. This clone has just a few counts. Clones were read by immunoSEQ multiplex PCR, and TCRdb kept only the in-frame ones, dropping some. This table holds 60,000 or so clones, approximately 80% found once. The source of this sequence is an adult with an advanced solid tumor such as melanoma, head and neck, liver or kidney cancer. Specimen: CD4+ or CD8+ T cells sorted from blood, collected in a trial of the OX40 agonist ivuxolimab.

This chain's CDR3 is CASAPRGGTEAFF. The CDR3 DNA is TGTGCTAGTGCCCCCCGAGGGGGCACTGAAGCTTTCTTT. This chain links TRBV12-5 with TRBJ1-1; D might be TRBD1 (6 bases). The germline CDR1 and CDR2 sequences are LGHNT and FRNRAP. This CDR3 is built from 13 residues. V lost 7 bases, J lost 4 bases, and 13 bases lay in between.